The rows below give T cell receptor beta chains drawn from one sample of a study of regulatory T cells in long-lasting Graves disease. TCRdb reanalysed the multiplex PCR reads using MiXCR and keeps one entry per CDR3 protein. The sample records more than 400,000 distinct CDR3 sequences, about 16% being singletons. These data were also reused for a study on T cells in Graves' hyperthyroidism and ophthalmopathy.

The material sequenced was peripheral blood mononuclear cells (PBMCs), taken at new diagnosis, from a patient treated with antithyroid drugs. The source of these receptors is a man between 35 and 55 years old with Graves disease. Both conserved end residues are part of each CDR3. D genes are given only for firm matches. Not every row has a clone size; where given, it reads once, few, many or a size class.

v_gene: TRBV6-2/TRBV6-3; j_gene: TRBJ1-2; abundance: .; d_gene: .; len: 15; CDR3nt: TGTGCCAGCAGTTACGACAGGCTTGGGGGTTATGGCTACACCTTC; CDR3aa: CASSYDRLGGYGYTF
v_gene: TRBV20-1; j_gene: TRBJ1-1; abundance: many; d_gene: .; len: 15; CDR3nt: TGCAGTGCTAGACAGCCCCTACAAGTGAACACTGAAGCTTTCTTT; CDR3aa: CSARQPLQVNTEAFF
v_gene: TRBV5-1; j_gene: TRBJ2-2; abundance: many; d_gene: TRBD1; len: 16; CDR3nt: TGCGCCAGCAGCCCTTACTCCGGGACAGGCACCGGGGAGCTGTTTTTT; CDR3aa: CASSPYSGTGTGELFF
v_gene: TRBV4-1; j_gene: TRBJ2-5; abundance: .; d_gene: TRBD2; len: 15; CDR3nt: TGCGCCAGCAGCTTCATACTAGCGGGAGAAGAGACCCAGTACTTC; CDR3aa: CASSFILAGEETQYF
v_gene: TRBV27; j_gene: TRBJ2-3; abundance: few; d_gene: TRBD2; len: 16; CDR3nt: TGTGCCAGCAGTTCCGCCGGGACTAGCTTGACAGATACGCAGTATTTT; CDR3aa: CASSSAGTSLTDTQYF
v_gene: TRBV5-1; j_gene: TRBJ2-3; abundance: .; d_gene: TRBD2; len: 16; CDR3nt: TGCGCCAGCAGCCGAACCGGGACTAGCGACACAGATACGCAGTATTTT; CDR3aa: CASSRTGTSDTDTQYF
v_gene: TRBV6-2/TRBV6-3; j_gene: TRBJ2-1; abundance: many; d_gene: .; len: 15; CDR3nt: TGTGCCAGCAGTTGGGTCTTCGGGGCCTACAATGAGCAGTTCTTC; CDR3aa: CASSWVFGAYNEQFF
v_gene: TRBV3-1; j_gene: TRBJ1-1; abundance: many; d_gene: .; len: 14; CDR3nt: TGTGCCAGCAGCCCCCCGGGGTGGGACACTGAAGCTTTCTTT; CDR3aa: CASSPPGWDTEAFF
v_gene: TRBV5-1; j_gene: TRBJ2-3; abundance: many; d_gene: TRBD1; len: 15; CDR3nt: TGCGCCAGCAGCTTGAGGACAGGGGGCGGGGATACGCAGTATTTT; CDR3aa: CASSLRTGGGDTQYF
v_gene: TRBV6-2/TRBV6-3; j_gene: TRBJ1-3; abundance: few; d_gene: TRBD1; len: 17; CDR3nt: TGTGCCAGCAGTTACCCGGGGCGACAGGGCCCTGGAAACACCATATATTTT; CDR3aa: CASSYPGRQGPGNTIYF
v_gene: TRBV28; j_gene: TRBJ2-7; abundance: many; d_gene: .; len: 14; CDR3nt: TGTGCCAGCAGGATGGGACCGATTGCCTACGAGCAGTACTTC; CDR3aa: CASRMGPIAYEQYF
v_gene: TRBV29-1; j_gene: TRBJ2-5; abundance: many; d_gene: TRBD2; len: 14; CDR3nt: TGCAGCGTTGAAGGGCGGGAGGAAAAAGAGACCCAGTACTTC; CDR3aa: CSVEGREEKETQYF
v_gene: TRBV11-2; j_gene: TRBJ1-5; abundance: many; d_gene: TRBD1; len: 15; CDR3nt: TGTGCCAGCAGCTTAGACGGGACAGGTTATCAGCCCCAGCATTTT; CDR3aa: CASSLDGTGYQPQHF
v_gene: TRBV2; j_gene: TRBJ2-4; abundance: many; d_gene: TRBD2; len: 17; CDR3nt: TGTGCCAGCAGGTCCGGGACTAGCGGAGGGGCCAAAAACATTCAGTACTTC; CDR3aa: CASRSGTSGGAKNIQYF
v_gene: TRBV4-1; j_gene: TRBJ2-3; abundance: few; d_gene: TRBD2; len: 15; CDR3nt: TGCGCCAGCAGCCAAGGAACTAGCGACACAGATACGCAGTATTTT; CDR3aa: CASSQGTSDTDTQYF
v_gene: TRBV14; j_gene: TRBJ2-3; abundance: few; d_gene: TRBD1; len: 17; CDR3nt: TGTGCCAGCAGCCCCGGATGGACAGGGATGGGCGCGGATACGCAGTATTTT; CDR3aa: CASSPGWTGMGADTQYF
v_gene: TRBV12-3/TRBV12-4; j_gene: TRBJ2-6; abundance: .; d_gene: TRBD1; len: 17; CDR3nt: TGTGCCAGCACCGGACAGGGGACCCTCTCTGGGGCCAACGTCCTGACTTTC; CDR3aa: CASTGQGTLSGANVLTF
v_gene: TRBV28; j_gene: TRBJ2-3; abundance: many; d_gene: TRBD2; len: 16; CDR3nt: TGTGCCAGCAGTTTAAAAACCCTAGCGGTCACAGATACGCAGTATTTT; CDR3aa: CASSLKTLAVTDTQYF
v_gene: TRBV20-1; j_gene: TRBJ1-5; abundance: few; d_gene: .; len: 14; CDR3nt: TGCAGTGCTAGATCAGGGGCGAGCAATCAGCCCCAGCATTTT; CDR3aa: CSARSGASNQPQHF
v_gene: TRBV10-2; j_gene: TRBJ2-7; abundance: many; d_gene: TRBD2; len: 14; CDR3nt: TGCGCCAGCAGGACCGGGACTAGCGACTACGAGCAGTACTTC; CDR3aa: CASRTGTSDYEQYF
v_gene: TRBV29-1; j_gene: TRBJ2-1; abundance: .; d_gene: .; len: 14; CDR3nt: TGCAGCGCCGCCGGACAGAGCTCCTACAATGAGCAGTTCTTC; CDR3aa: CSAAGQSSYNEQFF
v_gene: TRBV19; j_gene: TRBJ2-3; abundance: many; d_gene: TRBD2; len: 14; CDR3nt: TGTGCCAGTACAGGGAGGCTAGCGGGAGATACGCAGTATTTT; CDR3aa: CASTGRLAGDTQYF
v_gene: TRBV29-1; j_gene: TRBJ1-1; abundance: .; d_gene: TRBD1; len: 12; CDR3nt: TGCAGCGCCGGACAGGCAGGGACTGAAGCTTTCTTT; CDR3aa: CSAGQAGTEAFF
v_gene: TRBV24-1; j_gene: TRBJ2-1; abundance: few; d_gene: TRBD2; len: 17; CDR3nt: TGTGCCACCAGTGAACCCCCGGGACTAGCGGACGACAATGAGCAGTTCTTC; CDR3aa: CATSEPPGLADDNEQFF
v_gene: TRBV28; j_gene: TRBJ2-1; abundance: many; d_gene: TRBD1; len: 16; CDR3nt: TGTGCCAGCAGTTTTAGTGGACAGGGCAAAGGTGATGAGCAGTTCTTC; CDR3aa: CASSFSGQGKGDEQFF
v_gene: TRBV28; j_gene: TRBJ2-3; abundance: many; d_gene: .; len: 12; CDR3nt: TGTGCCAGCAGTTTGGCAGGGATCGGCCAGTATTTT; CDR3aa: CASSLAGIGQYF
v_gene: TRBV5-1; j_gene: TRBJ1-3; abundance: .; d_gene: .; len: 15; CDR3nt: TGTGCCAGCAGCTTGTCACCGAAATCTGGAAACACCATATATTTT; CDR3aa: CASSLSPKSGNTIYF
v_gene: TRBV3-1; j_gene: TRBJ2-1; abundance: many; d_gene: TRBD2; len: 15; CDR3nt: TGTGCCAGCAGCCAAGTCCTAGCGGGTAACAATGAGCAGTTCTTC; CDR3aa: CASSQVLAGNNEQFF
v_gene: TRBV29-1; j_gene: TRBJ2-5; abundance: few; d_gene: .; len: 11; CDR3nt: TGCAGCGTTGAAGATTCCGCGACCCAGTACTTC; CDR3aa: CSVEDSATQYF
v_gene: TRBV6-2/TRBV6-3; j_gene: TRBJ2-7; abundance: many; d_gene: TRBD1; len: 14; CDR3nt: TGTGCCAGCAGAAGAGACAGGGCATCCTACGAGCAGTACTTC; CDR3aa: CASRRDRASYEQYF
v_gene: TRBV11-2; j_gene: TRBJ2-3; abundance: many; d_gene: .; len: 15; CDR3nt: TGTGCCAGCAGCCAAGGGACCCCTAGCACAGATACGCAGTATTTT; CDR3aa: CASSQGTPSTDTQYF
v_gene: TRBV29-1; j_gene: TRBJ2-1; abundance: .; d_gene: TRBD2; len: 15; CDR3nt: TGCAGCACGAGAATGACTAGCGGGTCACTCAATGAGCAGTTCTTC; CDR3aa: CSTRMTSGSLNEQFF
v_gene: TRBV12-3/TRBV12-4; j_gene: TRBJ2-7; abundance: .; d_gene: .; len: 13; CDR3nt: TGTGCCAGCAGTTTCCGGGACGGCTCCGAGCAGTACTTC; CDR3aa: CASSFRDGSEQYF
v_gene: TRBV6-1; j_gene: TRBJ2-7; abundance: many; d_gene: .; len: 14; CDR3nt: TGTGCCAGCAGCGCCGGACAGGGAGGGTACGAGCAGTACTTC; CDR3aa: CASSAGQGGYEQYF
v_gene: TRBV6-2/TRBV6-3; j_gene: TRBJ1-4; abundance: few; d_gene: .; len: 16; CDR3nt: TGTGCCAGCAGTTACAAAACACCCCTGGGTAATGAAAAACTGTTTTTT; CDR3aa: CASSYKTPLGNEKLFF
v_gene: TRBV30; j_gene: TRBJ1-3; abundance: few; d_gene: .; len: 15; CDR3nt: TGTGCCTGGAGTGGTAGACGGATCTCTGGAAACACCATATATTTT; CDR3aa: CAWSGRRISGNTIYF